The 18 T cell receptor beta chains below come from one sample, sequenced in a study of blood T cell repertoires in COVID-19. Generated by immunoSEQ multiplex PCR, the TCRdb table keeps only in-frame clones and is missing some. The table shows around 290,000 clones, with around nine tenths occurring only once. The sequenced sample was PBMCs or T cells enriched from blood (not recorded which). Every receptor here comes from a woman aged 40 to 55 who had recovered from COVID-19.

V is TRBV5-4 and J is TRBJ2-2; 9 bases align to TRBD2. Per the germline V gene, CDR1 is SGHNT and CDR2 is YYREEE (reference sequence). Trimming removed 3 bases from V and 7 bases from J; junction bases left unmatched: 7. The CDR3 has 15 amino acids. The CDR3 sequence is CASSSRGGAGGELFF. CDR3 coding DNA: TGTGCCAGCAGCTCCCGCGGGGGGGCCGGCGGGGAGCTGTTTTTT.

The CDR3 sequence is CASGGQGYGYTF. CDR3 nucleotide sequence: TGCGCCAGCGGAGGACAGGGGTATGGCTACACCTTC. The genes are TRBV5-1 and TRBJ1-2; 9 nucleotides line up with TRBD1. The V and J ends lost 7 bases and 5 bases, in that order; junction bases with no gene match: 3. Germline CDR1 and CDR2: SGHRS and YFSETQ. The CDR3 contains 12 residues.

CDR3 bases: TGTGCCAGCAGCCCCGGACAGGCTAACCGGTTGACAGATACGCAGTATTTT. It yields the protein CASSPGQANRLTDTQYF. This rearrangement joins TRBV5-4 to TRBJ2-3; 7 nucleotides agree with TRBD1. Germline lookup yields CDR1 SGHNT and CDR2 YYREEE (reference sequence). The ends lost 4 bases at V and 3 bases at J; junction bases unmatched: 14. The CDR3 totals 17 residues.

The chain employs TRBV6-1 and TRBJ1-5, with D possibly being TRBD1 (5 bases). The CDR3 spans 14 residues. V was trimmed by 1 base and J by 4 bases, leaving 8 bases between them. Germline CDR1 reads MNHNS; CDR2 reads SASEGT. The CDR3 loop reads CASSEGRGNQPQHF. The CDR3 coding sequence is TGTGCCAGCAGTGAAGGTCGGGGGAATCAGCCCCAGCATTTT.

This chain connects TRBV19 to TRBJ1-1, with D perhaps TRBD1 (6 bases). Per the germline V gene, CDR1 is LNHDA and CDR2 is SQIVND (reference sequence). The V end lost 7 bases, the J end lost 6 bases, and 15 bases lay between the germline ends. CDR3 length equals 13 residues. DNA of the CDR3: TGTGCCAGTAAGTTCCAGGGACAACCTGAAGCTTTCTTT. It specifies CASKFQGQPEAFF.

V and J are TRBV7-3 and TRBJ1-1; D not certain. The CDR3 runs 15 residues. Deletions cut 2 bases from V and 2 bases from J, with 12 bases between. Germline loops: CDR1 SGHTA, CDR2 FQGTGA. The CDR3 spells CASSLDLQPNTEAFF. CDR3 coding DNA: TGTGCCAGCAGCTTAGATCTACAGCCCAACACTGAAGCTTTCTTT. The full variable domain, completed using reference TRBV7-3 and TRBJ1-1, is GAGVSQTPSNKVTEKGKYVELRCDPISGHTALYWYRQSLGQGPEFLIYFQGTGAADDSGLPNDRFFAVRPEGSVSTLKIQRTERGDSAVYLCASSLDLQPNTEAFFGQGTRLTVV.

V is TRBV9 and J is TRBJ2-2, with 11 bases that match TRBD2. The CDR3 has 17 amino acids. Unmatched junction bases numbered 10, after V lost 6 bases and J lost 3 bases. Germline V CDR1 and CDR2: SGDLS, YYNGEE. CDR3 nucleotides: TGTGCCAGCAACAACAGACTAGCGGGGATGGACACCGGGGAGCTGTTTTTT. It translates to CASNNRLAGMDTGELFF.

The V and J genes are TRBV7-2 and TRBJ2-5, with D possibly matching TRBD1 (5 bases). Trimming pared 1 base from V and 9 bases from J, leaving 21 bases between. Germline CDR1 and CDR2: SGHTA and FQGNSA. The CDR3 extends over 16 amino acids. CDR3 amino acids: CASSLGDALGRRAQYF. The CDR3 nucleotides are TGTGCCAGCAGCTTAGGAGATGCTCTGGGGCGTAGAGCCCAGTACTTC. Drawing the rest from reference TRBV7-2 and TRBJ2-5, the complete variable domain is GAGVSQSPSNKVTEKGKDVELRCDPISGHTALYWYRQSLGQGLEFLIYFQGNSAPDKSGLPSDRFSAERTGGSVSTLTIQRTQQEDSAVYLCASSLGDALGRRAQYFGPGTRLLVL.

The chain employs TRBV7-3 and TRBJ2-7; weak D call: TRBD2 (6 bases). The germline CDR1 and CDR2 sequences are SGHTA and FQGTGA. The CDR3 consists of 14 residues. The V gene lost 5 bases and the J gene lost 3 bases, with 14 bases spanning the gap. Written as DNA, the CDR3 is TGTGCCAGCAGCCCGAGTAGCGGAAACTACGAGCAGTACTTC. This encodes CASSPSSGNYEQYF.

This chain links TRBV11-2 with TRBJ2-3; D might be TRBD2 (6 bases). This CDR3 spans 14 amino acids. Germline CDR1 and CDR2: SGHAT and FQNNGV. Between the trimmed V and J ends, which lost 4 bases and 1 base, there was a span of 9 bases. The CDR3 region has the DNA TGTGCCAGCAGCTGGGGACTCGGCACAGATACGCAGTATTTT. The encoded protein is CASSWGLGTDTQYF. Full variable domain (missing parts from reference TRBV11-2 and TRBJ2-3): EAGVAQSPRYKIIEKRQSVAFWCNPISGHATLYWYQQILGQGPKLLIQFQNNGVVDDSQLPKDRFSAERLKGVDSTLKIQPAKLEDSAVYLCASSWGLGTDTQYFGPGTRLTVL.

The chain carries TRBV5-6 and TRBJ2-7; D remains unclear. Trimming shortened V by 1 base and J by 1 base, and 12 bases separated the two germline ends. The germline V gene encodes CDR1 SGHDT and CDR2 YYEEEE. The CDR3 is 15 residues long. For the CDR3, the DNA is TGTGCCAGCAGCTTGATATCCGCGATATCCTACGAGCAGTACTTC. Translating it yields CASSLISAISYEQYF.

The chain has TRBV27 and TRBJ2-2, with TRBD1 matching over 9 bases. This CDR3 contains 19 residues. In germline, CDR1 is MNHEY, CDR2 SMNVEV (reference sequence). Germline trimming cut 10 bases from V and 3 bases from J; bases unmatched to any gene: 21. CDR3 nucleotides: TGTGCCACGCGCAACAGGGACAGGGCTTACAATATCGACACCGGGGAGCTGTTTTTT. This encodes CATRNRDRAYNIDTGELFF.

To note about this clone: Other DNA sequences in the sample encode the same CDR3. The chain joins TRBV7-9 to TRBJ1-1; weak D call: TRBD1 (5 bases). The CDR3 sequence is 13 residues long. V was cut by 2 bases and J by 1 base, with 5 bases left in between. CDR1 and CDR2 (germline): SEHNR, FQNEAQ (reference sequence). The CDR3 DNA is TGTGCCAGCAGCTTACAGGGGAACACTGAAGCTTTCTTT. This encodes CASSLQGNTEAFF. Complete variable domain (other parts from reference TRBV7-9 and TRBJ1-1): DTGVSQNPRHKITKRGQNVTFRCDPISEHNRLYWYRQTLGQGPEFLTYFQNEAQLEKSRLLSDRFSAERPKGSFSTLEIQRTEQGDSAMYLCASSLQGNTEAFFGQGTRLTVV.

The rearrangement links TRBV5-1 to TRBJ2-5, with D perhaps matching TRBD1 (7 bases). CDR3 length: 16 amino acids. Germline values: CDR1 SGHRS, CDR2 YFSETQ. Trimming took 4 bases from V and 5 from J, leaving 21 bases between them. The CDR3 protein is CASSGRGGTVDETQYF. The CDR3 nucleotides are TGCGCCAGCAGCGGGAGAGGAGGGACAGTCGACGAGACCCAGTACTTC.

CDR3 coding DNA: TGTGCCAGCTCACGTAGCAGAGAAGAGCAGTACTTC. It encodes CASSRSREEQYF. The chain combines TRBV18 with TRBJ2-7; D is uncertain. Germline CDR1 reads KGHSH; CDR2 reads LQKENI. CDR3 length: 12 amino acids. Trimming cost V 4 bases and J 7 bases, with 11 bases left between them.

The CDR3 spells CSVEVQPNYGYTF. The CDR3 DNA reads TGCAGCGTTGAAGTACAGCCGAACTATGGCTACACCTTC. The V gene is TRBV29-1, the J gene TRBJ1-2; D unclear. The germline V gene has CDR1 SQVTM and CDR2 ANQGSEA. The CDR3 loop spans 13 amino acids. V was clipped by 1 base and J by 2 bases, with 8 bases between them.

This chain links TRBV5-1 with TRBJ2-2; D may be TRBD2 (7 bases). CDR3 length: 15 residues. Germline values: CDR1 SGHRS, CDR2 YFSETQ. Trimming cost V 6 bases and J 6 bases, with 18 bases left between them. CDR3 sequence: CASKGGAISAGELFF. As DNA, the CDR3 is TGCGCCAGCAAAGGGGGGGCGATATCGGCCGGGGAGCTGTTTTTT.

The V and J genes are TRBV7-8 and TRBJ2-7; D is possibly TRBD1 (6 bases). Between the trimmed V and J ends, which lost 1 base and 5 bases, there was a span of 12 bases. Per the germline V gene, CDR1 is SGHVS and CDR2 is FQNEAQ. The CDR3 covers 14 residues. CDR3 residues: CASSLGRGSDEQYF. CDR3 nucleotides: TGTGCCAGCAGCTTAGGCAGGGGTTCCGACGAGCAGTACTTC.